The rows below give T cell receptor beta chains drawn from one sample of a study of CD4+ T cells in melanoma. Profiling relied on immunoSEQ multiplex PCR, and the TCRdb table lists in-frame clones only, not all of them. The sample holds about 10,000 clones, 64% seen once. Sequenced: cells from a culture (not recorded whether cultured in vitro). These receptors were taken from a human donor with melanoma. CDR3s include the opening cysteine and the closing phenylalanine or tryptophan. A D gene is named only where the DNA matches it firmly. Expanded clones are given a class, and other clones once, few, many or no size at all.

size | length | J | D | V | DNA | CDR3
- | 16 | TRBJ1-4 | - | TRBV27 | TGTGCCAGCAGTTTGAGGGCGCACTACCCTAATGAAAAACTGTTTTTT | CASSLRAHYPNEKLFF
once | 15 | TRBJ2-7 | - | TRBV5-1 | TGCGCCAGCAGCTTGGTCCCCCGAAGGGTGGCCGAGCAGTACTTC | CASSLVPRRVAEQYF
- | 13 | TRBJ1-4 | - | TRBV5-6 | TGTGCCAGCAGCTTCTCGACGGAAGAAAAACTGTTTTTT | CASSFSTEEKLFF
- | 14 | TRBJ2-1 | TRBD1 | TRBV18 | TGTGCCAGCTCACCAGCCAACAGGGGGAATGAGCAGTTCTTC | CASSPANRGNEQFF
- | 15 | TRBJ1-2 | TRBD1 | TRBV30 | TGTGCCTGGGTGCCGTCCGGGACAGGGGTCGTTGGCTACACCTTC | CAWVPSGTGVVGYTF
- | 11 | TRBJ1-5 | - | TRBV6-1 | TGTGCCAGCGGGCTCCGGCAGCCCCAGCATTTT | CASGLRQPQHF
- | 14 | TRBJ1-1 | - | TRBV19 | TGTGCCAGTATGGAGTCCTGGGTGTTTCGGGAAGCTTTCTTT | CASMESWVFREAFF
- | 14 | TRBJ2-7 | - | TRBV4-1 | TGCGCCAGCAGCCCGGGGCGGGGCTCCTACGAGCAGTACTTC | CASSPGRGSYEQYF
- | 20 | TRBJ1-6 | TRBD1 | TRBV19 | TGTGCCAGTAGTATAGAGCATATGAGGATCAGGGGGCGCATTAATTCACCCCTCCACTTT | CASSIEHMRIRGRINSPLHF
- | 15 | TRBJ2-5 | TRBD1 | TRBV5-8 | TGTGCCAGCAGCGGATTTGGACAGGGGGCGGAGACCCAGTACTTC | CASSGFGQGAETQYF
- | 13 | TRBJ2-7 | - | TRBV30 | TGTGCCTGGAGTGTACAAACCACGTCTGAGCAGTACTTC | CAWSVQTTSEQYF
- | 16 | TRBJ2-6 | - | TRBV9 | TGTGCCAGCAGCGTAGCGACCGCCTCTGGGGCCAACGTCCTGACTTTC | CASSVATASGANVLTF
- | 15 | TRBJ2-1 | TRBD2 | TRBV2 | TGTGCCAGCAGGGTTGGCGGGGGATCCTACAATGAGCAGTTCTTC | CASRVGGGSYNEQFF
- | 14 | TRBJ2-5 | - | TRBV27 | TGTGCCACCAGTCCAGGGTCGCGACGGGAGACCCAGTACTTC | CATSPGSRRETQYF
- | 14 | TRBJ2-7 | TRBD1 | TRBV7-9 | TGTGCCAGCAGCCGACAGGGCAGCTCCTACGAGCAGTACTTC | CASSRQGSSYEQYF
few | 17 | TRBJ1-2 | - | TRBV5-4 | TGTGCCAGCAGCTTGGCCTTACGGACAGCACCTAACTATGGCTACACCTTC | CASSLALRTAPNYGYTF
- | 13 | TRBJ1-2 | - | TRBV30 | TGTGCCTGGAACAGGGCTCTCTCTCGCGGCTACACCTTC | CAWNRALSRGYTF
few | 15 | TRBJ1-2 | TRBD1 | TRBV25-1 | TGTGCCACCCAGAGGGTGGGGACAGGCGGCTATGGCTACACCTTC | CATQRVGTGGYGYTF
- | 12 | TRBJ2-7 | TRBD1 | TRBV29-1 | TGCAGCGCCGGACAGGGATACTACGAGCAGTACTTC | CSAGQGYYEQYF
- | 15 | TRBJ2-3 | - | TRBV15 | TGTGCCACCAGCAGAGATCGAGGGGTTAGGGATACGCAGTATTTT | CATSRDRGVRDTQYF
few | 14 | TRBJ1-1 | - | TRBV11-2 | TGTGCCAGCAGCTACCGACAAGCGAACACTGAAGCTTTCTTT | CASSYRQANTEAFF
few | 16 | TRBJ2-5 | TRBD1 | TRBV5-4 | TGTGCCAGCAGCAGCTGGGACAGGGGATACCAAGAGACCCAGTACTTC | CASSSWDRGYQETQYF
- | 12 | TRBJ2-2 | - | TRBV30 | TGTGCCTGGGGCCGCCATACCGGGGAGCTGTTTTTT | CAWGRHTGELFF
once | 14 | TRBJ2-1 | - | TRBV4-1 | TGCGCCAGCAGCCAAGTGAGAGGCGTGGGTGAGCAGTTCTTC | CASSQVRGVGEQFF
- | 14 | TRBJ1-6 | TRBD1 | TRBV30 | TGTGCCTGGAGCCGGGGACAGGGGCGGACACCCCTCCACTTT | CAWSRGQGRTPLHF
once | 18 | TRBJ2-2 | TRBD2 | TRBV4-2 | TGTGCCAGCAGCCAAGACCCACTAGCGGGGGAGAACACCGGGGAGCTGTTTTTT | CASSQDPLAGENTGELFF
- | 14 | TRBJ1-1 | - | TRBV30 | TGTGCCTGGAAGGCCCAATTAGTGGGGACTGAAGCTTTCTTT | CAWKAQLVGTEAFF
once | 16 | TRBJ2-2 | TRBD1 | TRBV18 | TGTGCCAGCTCACCCAGTCGGGACAGTCTCACCGGGGAGCTGTTTTTT | CASSPSRDSLTGELFF
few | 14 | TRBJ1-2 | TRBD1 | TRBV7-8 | TGTGCCAGCAGCCCGGACAGGGCCTCGTATGGCTACACCTTC | CASSPDRASYGYTF
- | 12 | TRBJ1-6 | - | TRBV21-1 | TGTGCCAGCAGCAATTCAGGGTGCCCCCTCCACTTT | CASSNSGCPLHF
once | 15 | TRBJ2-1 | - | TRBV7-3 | TGTGCCAGCAGTTCGACCCCACTGGGTTCCAATGAGCAGTTCTTC | CASSSTPLGSNEQFF
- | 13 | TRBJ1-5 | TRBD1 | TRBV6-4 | TGTGCCAGTGGTACAGGGGGCAATCAGCCCCAGCATTTT | CASGTGGNQPQHF
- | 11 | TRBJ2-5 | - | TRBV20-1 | TGCAGTGCTCGCAGGGGGGGGACCCAGTACTTC | CSARRGGTQYF
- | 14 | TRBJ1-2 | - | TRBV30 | TGTGCCTGGAGTGTACGGGTTCCGGAGTATGGCTACACCTTC | CAWSVRVPEYGYTF
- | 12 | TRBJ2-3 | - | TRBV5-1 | TGCGCCAGCAGCCTTCAGGGTGATACGCAGTATTTT | CASSLQGDTQYF
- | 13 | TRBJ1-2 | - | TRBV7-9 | TGTGCCAGCAGCTTCGATCCTCGGTATGGCTACACCTTC | CASSFDPRYGYTF
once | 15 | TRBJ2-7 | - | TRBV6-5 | TGTGCCAGCAGACGGGACCGGGACCTCTCCTACGAGCAGTACTTC | CASRRDRDLSYEQYF
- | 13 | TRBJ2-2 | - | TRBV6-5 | TGTGCCAGCAGTCCGAGTCGGTCCGGGGAGCTGTTTTTT | CASSPSRSGELFF
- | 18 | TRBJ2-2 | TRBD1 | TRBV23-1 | TGCGCCAGCAGTCCCCGAGACAGGGAGAATCTGGGCACCGGGGAGCTGTTTTTT | CASSPRDRENLGTGELFF
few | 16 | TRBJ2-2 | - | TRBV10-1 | TGCGCCAGCAGTGAATGGCCAACAGCGAACACCGGGGAGCTGTTTTTT | CASSEWPTANTGELFF
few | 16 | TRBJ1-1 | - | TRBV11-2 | TGTGCCAGCAGCTTAGGGATTTCGGCAGCGAACACTGAAGCTTTCTTT | CASSLGISAANTEAFF
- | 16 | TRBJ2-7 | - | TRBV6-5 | TGTGCCAGCAGTTCCGGGACACTCATCGGCGCCTACGAGCAGTACTTC | CASSSGTLIGAYEQYF
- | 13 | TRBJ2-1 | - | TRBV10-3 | TGTGCCATCAGTCTTCAGGGTGGGGATGAGCAGTTCTTC | CAISLQGGDEQFF
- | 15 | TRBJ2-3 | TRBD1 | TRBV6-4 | TGTGCCAGCAGTGCGGACAGGGCTAGCACAGATACGCAGTATTTT | CASSADRASTDTQYF
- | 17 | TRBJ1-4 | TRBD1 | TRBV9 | TGTGCCAGCAGCGTTGGACAGGGAATGCCAACTAATGAAAAACTGTTTTTT | CASSVGQGMPTNEKLFF
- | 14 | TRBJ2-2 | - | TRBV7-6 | TGTGCCAGCAGCTTACTTCCAGACGCCGGGGAGCTGTTTTTT | CASSLLPDAGELFF
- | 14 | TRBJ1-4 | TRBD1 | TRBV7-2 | TGTGCCAGCAGCGCGCAGGGGGGCGGTGAAAAACTGTTTTTT | CASSAQGGGEKLFF
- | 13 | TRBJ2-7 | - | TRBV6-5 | TGTGCCAGCAGACGCCCGGGTTCCTACGAGCAGTACTTC | CASRRPGSYEQYF
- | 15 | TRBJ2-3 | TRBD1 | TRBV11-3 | TGTGCCAGCAGCCGCGGACAGGCTAGTTCAGATACGCAGTATTTT | CASSRGQASSDTQYF
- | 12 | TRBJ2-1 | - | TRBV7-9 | TGTGCCAGCAACATACTATACAATGAGCAGTTCTTC | CASNILYNEQFF